A selection of T cell receptor beta chains follows, all from one sample in a study of T cell responses to AZD1222 COVID-19 vaccine. Clones were sequenced by immunoSEQ multiplex PCR, and TCRdb holds only the in-frame ones, with some missing. The table has fewer than 180,000 clones, 94% seen once. This sample comprised peripheral blood, obtained on day 0 of AZD1222 vaccination. The receptor set was obtained from an adult in good health. Both conserved end residues are part of each CDR3. D genes are given only for firm matches. Rows may omit the clone size; those that give it use once, few, many or a size class.

D | J | V | size | DNA | CDR3
NA | TRBJ1-5 | TRBV13 | NA | TGTGCCAGCAGCCTCCGGACGGACGGAAATCAGCCCCAGCATTTT | CASSLRTDGNQPQHF
TRBD1 | TRBJ1-2 | TRBV5-4 | NA | TGTGCCAGCAGCGTCGACAGGGACGGCTACACCTTC | CASSVDRDGYTF
TRBD1 | TRBJ2-1 | TRBV6-5 | NA | TGTGCCAGCTGCCGGGACAGGGGATACAATGAGCAGTTCTTC | CASCRDRGYNEQFF
TRBD2 | TRBJ2-3 | TRBV23-1 | once | TGCGCCAGCAGTCAATCCGGACTAGCGGGGGCTAGGGGAACTACGCAGTATTTT | CASSQSGLAGARGTTQYF
TRBD2 | TRBJ2-1 | TRBV29-1 | NA | TGCAGCGGGATGGGACTAGCGGGAGCTGACTCCTACAATGAGCAGTTCTTC | CSGMGLAGADSYNEQFF
NA | TRBJ1-2 | TRBV6-2/TRBV6-3 | NA | TGTGCCAGCAGTCACCGGACCGGAGATGGCTACACCTTC | CASSHRTGDGYTF
TRBD2 | TRBJ2-1 | TRBV6-2/TRBV6-3 | NA | TGTGCCAGCAGTTTAATTAGCGGGACGACCTACAATGAGCAGTTCTTC | CASSLISGTTYNEQFF
TRBD1 | TRBJ1-2 | TRBV28 | NA | TGTGCCAGCAGCTTCAGGGGGATGCTCTATGGCTACACCTTC | CASSFRGMLYGYTF
NA | TRBJ2-6 | TRBV5-6 | NA | TGTGCCAGCAGCTTGAGATCTCCTGGGGCCAACGTCCTGACTTTC | CASSLRSPGANVLTF
NA | TRBJ2-5 | TRBV5-4 | NA | TGTGCCAGCAGCCCCCAGACTAGTAAAAGGGAGACCCAGTACTTC | CASSPQTSKRETQYF
NA | TRBJ2-3 | TRBV12-3/TRBV12-4 | NA | TGTGCCAGCAGTGGGGGGACAGATACGCAGTATTTT | CASSGGTDTQYF
NA | TRBJ2-3 | TRBV7-3 | NA | TGTGCCAGCAGCTTAAACCCTAGCGTCGGAGATACGCAGTATTTT | CASSLNPSVGDTQYF
NA | TRBJ2-2 | TRBV2 | NA | TGTGCCAGCAGTGAAGTATTCCTCACCGGGGAGCTGTTTTTT | CASSEVFLTGELFF
NA | TRBJ2-3 | TRBV12-3/TRBV12-4 | NA | TGTGCCAGCAACCCGGGAGAGGTAGATACGCAGTATTTT | CASNPGEVDTQYF
NA | TRBJ2-3 | TRBV6-4 | NA | TGTGCCAGCGCGGGATCTAGCACAGATACGCAGTATTTT | CASAGSSTDTQYF
NA | TRBJ1-1 | TRBV5-4 | NA | TGTGCCAGCAGCTTGGTTCACAGGCCGAACACTGAAGCTTTCTTT | CASSLVHRPNTEAFF
NA | TRBJ1-1 | TRBV25-1 | NA | TGTGCCAGCAGTGAGCGGATCGGGACTGAAGCTTTCTTT | CASSERIGTEAFF
TRBD1 | TRBJ2-2 | TRBV2 | NA | TGTGCCAGCAGAGGATATCATCAGGGGGCAAACACCGGGGAGCTGTTTTTT | CASRGYHQGANTGELFF
TRBD1 | TRBJ1-1 | TRBV27 | NA | TGTGCCAGCAAGGGGAGTAGGGACAGGGCTGTAAACACTGAAGCTTTCTTT | CASKGSRDRAVNTEAFF
NA | TRBJ1-2 | TRBV2 | NA | TGTGCCAGCTCCAGAGCCTATGGCTACACCTTC | CASSRAYGYTF
TRBD1 | TRBJ1-2 | TRBV29-1 | NA | TGCAGCGTTGATAGCGACAGGGGCCCTTTGGCCTATGGCTACACCTTC | CSVDSDRGPLAYGYTF
NA | TRBJ2-2 | TRBV30 | NA | TGTGCCTCCACAAGAGTTACCGGGGAGCTGTTTTTT | CASTRVTGELFF
NA | TRBJ2-3 | TRBV5-6 | NA | TGTGCCAGCAGCTTGGGCACAGGGAACACAGATACGCAGTATTTT | CASSLGTGNTDTQYF
NA | TRBJ1-1 | TRBV5-1 | NA | TGCGCCAGCAGCCAGCAGTCGCCAGGGGAAACTGAAGCTTTCTTT | CASSQQSPGETEAFF
TRBD1 | TRBJ1-5 | TRBV6-2/TRBV6-3 | NA | TGTGCCAGCAGTTGGGGGACAGGGATCCAGCCCCAGCATTTT | CASSWGTGIQPQHF
NA | TRBJ1-1 | TRBV29-1 | once | TGCAGCGTTGACAGGGAGAACACTGAAGCTTTCTTT | CSVDRENTEAFF
NA | TRBJ1-6 | TRBV5-1 | NA | TGCGCCAGCAGCTTGGTTCCTCCGGAGGGTTCTGGTAATTCACCCCTCCACTTT | CASSLVPPEGSGNSPLHF
TRBD1 | TRBJ1-1 | TRBV27 | NA | TGTGCCAGCAGTTTACGACAGGGGATTGCTGAAGCTTTCTTT | CASSLRQGIAEAFF
NA | TRBJ1-4 | TRBV27 | NA | TGTGCCAGCAGTCGCCTTAATGAAAAACTGTTTTTT | CASSRLNEKLFF
NA | TRBJ2-3 | TRBV19 | NA | TGTGCCAGTAGAGGTCGCAGGGCGAGCACAGATACGCAGTATTTT | CASRGRRASTDTQYF
NA | TRBJ1-4 | TRBV15 | NA | TGTGCCACCAGCACGGGACAACGTAATGAAAAACTGTTTTTT | CATSTGQRNEKLFF
NA | TRBJ2-1 | TRBV7-9 | NA | TGTGCCAGCAGCTCCCGCGGGGGCTGGGGTGAGCAGTTCTTC | CASSSRGGWGEQFF
NA | TRBJ1-5 | TRBV5-5 | NA | TGTGCCAGCAGCTTGACACAGGGAAACAATCAGCCCCAGCATTTT | CASSLTQGNNQPQHF
NA | TRBJ1-4 | TRBV6-5 | NA | TGTGCCAGCAAGTGGGGAAAACTGTTTTTT | CASKWGKLFF
TRBD2 | TRBJ2-4 | TRBV18 | NA | TGTGCCAGCTCACCACCGACTAGCGGGGGGAATGCCAAAAACATTCAGTACTTC | CASSPPTSGGNAKNIQYF
NA | TRBJ1-4 | TRBV7-9 | NA | TGTGCCAGCAGCTTAATTGGGGAGTGGATTGAAAAACTGTTTTTT | CASSLIGEWIEKLFF
TRBD2 | TRBJ2-5 | TRBV3-1/TRBV3-2 | NA | TGTGCCAGCAGCCTGTTTCTAGCGGGGGCCGAGGAGACCCAGTACTTC | CASSLFLAGAEETQYF
TRBD1 | TRBJ1-1 | TRBV2 | NA | TGTGCCAGCAGTGCCGGGACAGCGAACACTGAAGCTTTCTTT | CASSAGTANTEAFF
NA | TRBJ1-1 | TRBV3-1/TRBV3-2 | NA | TGTGCCAGCAGCCAAGATCTTGGCGGATCTGAAGCTTTCTTT | CASSQDLGGSEAFF
TRBD1 | TRBJ1-2 | TRBV29-1 | NA | TGCAGCGTTGAACGGGAAGGGACAGGTACCTATGGCTACACCTTC | CSVEREGTGTYGYTF
NA | TRBJ1-1 | TRBV2 | NA | TGTGCCAGCGACCTCCGAGTGAACACTGAAGCTTTCTTT | CASDLRVNTEAFF